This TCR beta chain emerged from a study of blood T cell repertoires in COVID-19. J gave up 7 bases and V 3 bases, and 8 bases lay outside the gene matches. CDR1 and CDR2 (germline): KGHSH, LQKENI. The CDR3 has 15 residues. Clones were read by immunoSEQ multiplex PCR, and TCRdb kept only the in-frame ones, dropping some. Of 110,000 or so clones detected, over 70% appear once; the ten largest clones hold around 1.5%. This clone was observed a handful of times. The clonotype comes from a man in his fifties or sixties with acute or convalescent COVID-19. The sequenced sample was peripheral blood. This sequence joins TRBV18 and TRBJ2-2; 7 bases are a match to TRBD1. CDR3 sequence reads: CASSPRQGIGGELFF. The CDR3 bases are TGTGCCAGCTCACCTAGACAGGGAATTGGCGGGGAGCTGTTTTTT. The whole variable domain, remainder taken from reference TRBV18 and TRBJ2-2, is NAGVMQNPRHLVRRRGQEARLRCSPMKGHSHVYWYRQLPEEGLKFMVYLQKENIIDESGMPKERFSAEFPKEGPSILRIQQVVRGDSAAYFCASSPRQGIGGELFFGEGSRLTVL.